Following are 18 T cell receptor beta chains from one sample sequenced in a study of blood T cell repertoires in COVID-19. Libraries were prepared by immunoSEQ multiplex PCR; TCRdb keeps only in-frame clonotypes and omits some of them. Among 90,000 to 120,000 clones, 88% were seen once, and the ten largest hold 5.5% to 8%. Sequencing was performed on peripheral blood. Receptor source: a man in his fifties or sixties with active or convalescent COVID-19.

This clone occurred once. The chain recombines TRBV4-3 with TRBJ1-2, with TRBD1 matching over 9 bases. The V segment lost 2 bases and the J segment 5 bases; nucleotides outside the gene matches: 6. Per the germline V gene, CDR1 is LGHNA and CDR2 is YSLEER. The CDR3 loop spans 15 amino acids. CDR3 residues: CASSQNPGTGYGYTF. CDR3 bases: TGCGCCAGCAGCCAAAATCCCGGGACAGGGTATGGCTACACCTTC.

This chain uses TRBV27 with TRBJ2-3; TRBD2 matches at 7 bases. The CDR3 spans 14 residues. The J segment lost 14 bases and the V segment lost 5 bases, leaving 16 bases of the junction unmatched. Looked up from germline, CDR1 is MNHEY and CDR2 is SMNVEV (reference sequence). CDR3 in amino acids: CASSPLGGNGGAYF. In DNA form, the CDR3 reads TGTGCCAGCAGTCCCCTGGGGGGGAACGGGGGAGCGTATTTT.

The rearrangement links TRBV27 to TRBJ2-7, with 8 bases matching TRBD1. Looked up from germline, CDR1 is MNHEY and CDR2 is SMNVEV (reference sequence). V trimming: 6 bases; J trimming: 4 bases; junction bases outside the gene matches: 8. The CDR3 runs to 14 residues. The CDR3 region is CASSPDRGRYEQYF. DNA of the CDR3: TGTGCCAGCAGCCCCGACAGGGGCCGGTACGAGCAGTACTTC.

The chain links TRBV19 to TRBJ1-2; perhaps TRBD1 as D (6 bases). There are 16 residues in the CDR3. Trimming shortened V by 2 bases and J by 4 bases, and 17 bases separated the two germline ends. CDR1 and CDR2 from the germline V gene are LNHDA and SQIVND (reference sequence). The CDR3 protein is CASSINVAGVSYGYTF. CDR3 bases: TGTGCCAGTAGTATAAACGTGGCAGGGGTTTCCTATGGCTACACCTTC.

The chain uses TRBV18 and TRBJ1-4, with D maybe TRBD1 (6 bases). Germline V gives CDR1 KGHSH, CDR2 LQKENI. This CDR3 region has 14 residues. Deletions cut 8 bases from V and 5 bases from J, with 15 bases between. The CDR3: CASAKTGQNEKLFF. In nucleotides, the CDR3 is TGTGCCAGCGCAAAGACAGGTCAAAATGAAAAACTGTTTTTT.

The chain couples TRBV14 to TRBJ2-7; 10 nucleotides line up with TRBD1. The CDR3 length is 15 residues. Germline CDR1 and CDR2: SGHDN and FVKESK. The trim removed 2 bases at V and 6 bases at J, leaving 7 bases unmatched. The CDR3 sequence is CASSQTGTGVLEQYF. CDR3 nucleotides: TGTGCCAGCAGCCAAACTGGGACAGGGGTGCTCGAGCAGTACTTC.

This chain links TRBV19 with TRBJ2-7, with a tentative D call TRBD1 (5 bases). From germline, CDR1 is LNHDA and CDR2 SQIVND (reference sequence). Trimming cost V 6 bases and J 7 bases, with 13 bases left between them. This CDR3 region has 12 residues. The CDR3 DNA reads as TGTGCCAGTAGGAATCAGGCAGGGGAGCAGTACTTC. It yields the protein CASRNQAGEQYF. Full variable domain (rest looked up from reference TRBV19 and TRBJ2-7): DGGITQSPKYLFRKEGQNVTLSCEQNLNHDAMYWYRQDPGQGLRLIYYSQIVNDFQKGDIAEGYSVSREKKESFPLTVTSAQKNPTAFYLCASRNQAGEQYFGPGTRLTVT.

The chain combines TRBV5-1 with TRBJ1-1; D unresolved. Germline CDR1 SGHRS, CDR2 YFSETQ. V was clipped by 0 bases and J by 7 bases, with 13 bases between them. The CDR3 has 14 residues. The CDR3 protein is CASSLAEALGEAFF. Here the CDR3 DNA reads TGCGCCAGCAGCTTGGCCGAGGCGCTGGGTGAAGCTTTCTTT.

The chain uses TRBV27 and TRBJ2-7; 7 nucleotides align to TRBD2. V dropped 2 bases and J dropped 3; count of bases not matched to a gene: 4. The CDR3 spans 14 residues. The V gene's germline CDR1 is MNHEY and CDR2 SMNVEV (reference sequence). The CDR3 sequence: CASSLGREFYEQYF. In DNA form, the CDR3 reads TGTGCCAGCAGTTTAGGGCGGGAGTTCTACGAGCAGTACTTC.

The rearrangement joins TRBV6-6 to TRBJ1-1; 7 bases are shared with TRBD1. V shed 6 bases, J shed 3 bases, and the junction held 7 bases outside the gene matches. The CDR3 length is 14 residues. Germline values: CDR1 MNHNY, CDR2 SVGAGI (reference sequence). The CDR3 DNA reads as TGTGCCAGCAGGCCAGGGGGTGAGTACACTGAAGCTTTCTTT. It specifies CASRPGGEYTEAFF.

CDR3 protein: CASSGGREQYF. DNA for the CDR3: TGTGCCAGCAGCGGGGGGAGGGAGCAGTACTTC. This sequence joins TRBV9 and TRBJ2-7, with D possibly being TRBD2 (6 bases). In germline, CDR1 is SGDLS, CDR2 YYNGEE. The CDR3 loop spans 11 amino acids. Trimming took off 3 bases at V and 7 bases at J, with 8 bases between the two ends.

The V and J genes are TRBV28 and TRBJ1-6, with 9 bases fitting TRBD1. The CDR3 loop spans 15 amino acids. V lost 4 bases and J lost 9; bases outside the gene matches: 7. Germline lookup yields CDR1 MDHEN and CDR2 SYDVKM. The CDR3 sequence is CASSSHRGHGSPLHF. The CDR3 nucleotides read TGTGCCAGCAGTTCGCACAGGGGGCACGGTTCACCCCTCCACTTT.

The table lists this clone with a count of one. V and J are TRBV7-2 and TRBJ2-1, with 7 bases identical to TRBD2. V trimming: 7 bases; J trimming: 0 bases; junction bases outside the gene matches: 6. CDR1 and CDR2 (germline): SGHTA, FQGNSA. The CDR3 runs to 15 residues. CDR3 sequence (DNA): TGTGCCAGCACCCCCGGGGAGGGCTCCTACAATGAGCAGTTCTTC. Its translation: CASTPGEGSYNEQFF.

The V gene is TRBV11-3, the J gene TRBJ2-5, with TRBD1 identical over 10 bases. With V trimmed by 1 base and J by 4 bases, 6 bases remained unmatched. This CDR3 is 16 amino acids long. Germline CDR1 is SGHNT and CDR2 is YENEEA. CDR3 DNA: TGTGCCAGCAGCTTAGGAAGGACAGGGGGAGCAGAGACCCAGTACTTC. This codes for CASSLGRTGGAETQYF.

This rearrangement joins TRBV4-1 to TRBJ2-1; TRBD2 agrees at 8 bases. The V gene's germline CDR1 is MGHRA and CDR2 YSYEKL. The CDR3 covers 16 residues. Trimming at V came to 2 bases and at J to 9 bases, leaving 12 bases not matched to a gene. CDR3 region: CASSQSGGTRRVEQFF. The CDR3, as DNA: TGCGCCAGCAGCCAATCCGGGGGGACTAGAAGGGTTGAGCAGTTCTTC.

This chain uses TRBV2 with TRBJ1-1, with D tentatively TRBD1 (5 bases). Germline V gene sequence: CDR1 SNHLY, CDR2 FYNNEI. V lost 6 bases, J lost 1 base, and 9 bases lay in between. The CDR3 covers 13 residues. The CDR3 loop reads CASRDIPNTEAFF. CDR3 DNA: TGTGCCAGCAGGGACATCCCGAACACTGAAGCTTTCTTT.

V gene TRBV3-1 (or the pseudogene TRBV3-2) combines with J gene TRBJ2-7, with a possible D match to TRBD2 (5 bases). V dropped 3 bases and J dropped 9 bases, with 21 bases sitting between them. Germline V gene sequence: CDR1 LGHDT, CDR2 YNNKEL (reference sequence). This CDR3 is built from 15 residues. The CDR3 loop reads CASSHSTMAATTQYF. Here the CDR3 DNA reads TGTGCCAGCAGCCACTCAACCATGGCGGCGACTACGCAGTACTTC.

The chain couples TRBV5-1 to TRBJ2-7; 9 nucleotides align to TRBD1. CDR1 is SGHRS and CDR2 is YFSETQ in the germline V gene. The CDR3 loop spans 15 amino acids. Trimming removed 6 bases from V and 1 base from J; junction bases left unmatched: 8. This CDR3 is CASTPGQGRSYEQYF. The CDR3 DNA is TGCGCCAGCACCCCGGGACAGGGACGTTCCTACGAGCAGTACTTC.